The clone carrying this T cell receptor beta chain was seen repeatedly, ten times or more. The treatment here: oral pan-JAK inhibitor, 5-10 mg twice daily. This sample is part of a study of CD8+ T cells in alopecia areata. TCR sequencing used cDNA made by reverse transcription of extracted RNA. Using immunoSEQ multiplex PCR, the repertoire was profiled, and TCRdb retains in-frame clones only, with some absent. The sample yields over 150,000 clones, 60% seen once. Trimming removed 2 bases from V and 5 bases from J, with 15 bases in between. This CDR3 is built from 15 residues. Germline CDR1 reads SGHTA; CDR2 reads FQGNSA.

The chain recombines TRBV7-2 with TRBJ2-5, with D perhaps TRBD2 (5 bases). Source: CD4+ T cells sorted from blood, taken at week 4, from a patient treated with tofacitinib. This TCR derives from a human donor with alopecia areata. CDR3 amino acids: CASSLSGASRETQYF. The CDR3 nucleotides are TGTGCCAGCAGCTTAAGCGGTGCTAGTAGGGAGACCCAGTACTTC.